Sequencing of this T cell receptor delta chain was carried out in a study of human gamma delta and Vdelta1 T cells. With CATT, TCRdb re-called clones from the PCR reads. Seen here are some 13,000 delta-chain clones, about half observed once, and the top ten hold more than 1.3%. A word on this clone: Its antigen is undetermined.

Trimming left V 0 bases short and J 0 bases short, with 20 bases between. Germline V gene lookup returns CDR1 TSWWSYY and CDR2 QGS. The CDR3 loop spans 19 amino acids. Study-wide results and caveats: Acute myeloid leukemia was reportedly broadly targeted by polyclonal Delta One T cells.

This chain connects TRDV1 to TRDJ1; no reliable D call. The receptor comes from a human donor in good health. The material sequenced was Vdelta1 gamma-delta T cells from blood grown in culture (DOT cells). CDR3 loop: CALGELRLPEVEYTDKLIF. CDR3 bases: TGTGCTCTTGGGGAACTGAGGCTGCCCGAAGTGGAGTACACCGATAAACTCATCTTT.